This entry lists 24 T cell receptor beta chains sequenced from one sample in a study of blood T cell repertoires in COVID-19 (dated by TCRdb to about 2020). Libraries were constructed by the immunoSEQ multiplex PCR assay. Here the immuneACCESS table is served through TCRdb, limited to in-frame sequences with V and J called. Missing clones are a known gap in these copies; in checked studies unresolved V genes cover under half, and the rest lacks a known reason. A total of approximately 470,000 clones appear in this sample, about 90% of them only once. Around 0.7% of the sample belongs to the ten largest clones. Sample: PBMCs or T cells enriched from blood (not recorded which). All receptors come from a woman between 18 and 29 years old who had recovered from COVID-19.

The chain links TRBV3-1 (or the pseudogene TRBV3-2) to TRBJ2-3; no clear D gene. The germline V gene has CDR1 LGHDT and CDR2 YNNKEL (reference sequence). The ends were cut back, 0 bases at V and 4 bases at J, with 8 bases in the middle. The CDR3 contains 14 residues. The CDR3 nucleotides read TGTGCCAGCAGCCAAGAGACTGGAGCAGATACGCAGTATTTT. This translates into CASSQETGADTQYF.

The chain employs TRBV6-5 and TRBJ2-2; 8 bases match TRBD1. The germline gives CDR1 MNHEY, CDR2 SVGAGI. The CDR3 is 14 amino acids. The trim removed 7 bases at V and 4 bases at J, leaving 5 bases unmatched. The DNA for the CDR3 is TGTGCCAGCACCAGGCAGGGGGCCACCGGGGAGCTGTTTTTT. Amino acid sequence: CASTRQGATGELFF.

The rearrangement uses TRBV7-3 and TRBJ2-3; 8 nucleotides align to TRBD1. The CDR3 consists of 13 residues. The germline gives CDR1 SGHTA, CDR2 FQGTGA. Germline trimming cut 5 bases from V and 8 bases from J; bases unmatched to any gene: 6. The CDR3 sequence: CASSLDRGSTQYF. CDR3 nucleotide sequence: TGTGCCAGCAGCCTCGACAGGGGAAGTACGCAGTATTTT.

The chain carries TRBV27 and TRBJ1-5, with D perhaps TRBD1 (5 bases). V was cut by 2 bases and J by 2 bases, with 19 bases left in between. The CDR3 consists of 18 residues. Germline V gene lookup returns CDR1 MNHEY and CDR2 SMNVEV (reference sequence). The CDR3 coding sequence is TGTGCCAGCAGTTTAGGAGGGGAAAGCTTAAATGGCAATCAGCCCCAGCATTTT. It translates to CASSLGGESLNGNQPQHF.

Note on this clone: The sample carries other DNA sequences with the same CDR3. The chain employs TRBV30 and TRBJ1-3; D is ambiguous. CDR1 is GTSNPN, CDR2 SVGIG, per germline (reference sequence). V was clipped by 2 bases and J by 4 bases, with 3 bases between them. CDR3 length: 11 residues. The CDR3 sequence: CAWSTGNTIYF. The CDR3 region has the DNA TGTGCCTGGAGTACAGGAAACACCATATATTTT.

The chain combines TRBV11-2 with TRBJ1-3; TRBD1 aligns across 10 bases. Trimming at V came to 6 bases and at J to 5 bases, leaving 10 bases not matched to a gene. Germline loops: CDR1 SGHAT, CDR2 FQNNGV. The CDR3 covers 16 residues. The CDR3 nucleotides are TGTGCCAGCAGACCTAACCGGGACAGGGGCCGAAACACCATATATTTT. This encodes CASRPNRDRGRNTIYF. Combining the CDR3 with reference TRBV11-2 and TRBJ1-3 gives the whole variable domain EAGVAQSPRYKIIEKRQSVAFWCNPISGHATLYWYQQILGQGPKLLIQFQNNGVVDDSQLPKDRFSAERLKGVDSTLKIQPAKLEDSAVYLCASRPNRDRGRNTIYFGEGSWLTVV.

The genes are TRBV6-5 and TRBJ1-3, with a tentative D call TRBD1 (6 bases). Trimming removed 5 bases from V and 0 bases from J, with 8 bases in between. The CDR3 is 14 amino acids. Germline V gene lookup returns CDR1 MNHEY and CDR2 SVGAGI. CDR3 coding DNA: TGTGCCAGCAGTCCGGACAGCTCTGGAAACACCATATATTTT. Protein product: CASSPDSSGNTIYF.

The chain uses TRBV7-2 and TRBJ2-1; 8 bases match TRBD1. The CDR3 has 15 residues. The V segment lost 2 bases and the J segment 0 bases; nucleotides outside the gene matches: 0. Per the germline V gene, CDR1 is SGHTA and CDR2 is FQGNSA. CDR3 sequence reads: CASSLQGASYNEQFF. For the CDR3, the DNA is TGTGCCAGCAGCTTACAGGGGGCCTCCTACAATGAGCAGTTCTTC.

CDR3 nucleotide sequence: TGTGCCAGCAGCCCCCCAGGCTGGCAGGGGGGCGCGACTACTGAAGCTTTCTTT. Protein product: CASSPPGWQGGATTEAFF. V is TRBV3-1 (or the pseudogene TRBV3-2) and J is TRBJ1-1; 7 nucleotides match TRBD1. With 4 bases clipped from V and 5 bases from J, the junction kept 19 bases outside the gene matches. This CDR3 region has 18 residues. The germline CDR1 and CDR2 sequences are LGHDT and YNNKEL (reference sequence).

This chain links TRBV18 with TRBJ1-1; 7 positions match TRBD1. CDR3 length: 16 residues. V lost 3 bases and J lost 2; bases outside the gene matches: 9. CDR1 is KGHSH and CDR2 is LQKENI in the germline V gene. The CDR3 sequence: CASSPRQGQINTEAFF. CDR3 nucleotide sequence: TGTGCCAGCTCACCGAGACAGGGTCAGATCAACACTGAAGCTTTCTTT.

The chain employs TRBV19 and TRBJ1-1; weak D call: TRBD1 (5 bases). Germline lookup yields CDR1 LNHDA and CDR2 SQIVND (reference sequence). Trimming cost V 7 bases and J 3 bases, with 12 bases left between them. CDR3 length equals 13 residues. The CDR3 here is CASTAGHYTEAFF. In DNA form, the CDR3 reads TGTGCCAGTACCGCCGGACACTACACTGAAGCTTTCTTT.

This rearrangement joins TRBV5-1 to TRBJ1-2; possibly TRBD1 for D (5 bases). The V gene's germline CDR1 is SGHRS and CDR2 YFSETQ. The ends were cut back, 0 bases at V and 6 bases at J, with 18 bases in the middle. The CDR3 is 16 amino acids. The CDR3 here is CASSLERPASGDGYTF. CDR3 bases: TGCGCCAGCAGCTTGGAAAGGCCAGCCTCGGGGGATGGCTACACCTTC.

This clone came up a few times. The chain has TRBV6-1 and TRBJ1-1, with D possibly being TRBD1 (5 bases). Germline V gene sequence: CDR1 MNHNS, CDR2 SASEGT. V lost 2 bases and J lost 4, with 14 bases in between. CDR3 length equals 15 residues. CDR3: CASSEMGGEITEAFF. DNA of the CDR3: TGTGCCAGCAGTGAAATGGGGGGAGAGATCACTGAAGCTTTCTTT.

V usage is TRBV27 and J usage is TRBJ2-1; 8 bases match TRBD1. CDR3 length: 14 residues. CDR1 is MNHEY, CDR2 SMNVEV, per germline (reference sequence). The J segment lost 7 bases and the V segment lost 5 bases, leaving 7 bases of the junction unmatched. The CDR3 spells CASSHNQGANEQFF. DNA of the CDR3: TGTGCCAGCAGTCACAACCAGGGGGCGAATGAGCAGTTCTTC.

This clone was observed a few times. The CDR3 DNA follows: TGTGCCAGCAGTGAATTGGAGGGTAATCAGCCCCAGCATTTT. Residues: CASSELEGNQPQHF. The chain recombines TRBV25-1 with TRBJ1-5, with D unclear. V gave up 1 base and J gave up 4 bases, with 8 bases separating them. Germline V gives CDR1 MGHDK, CDR2 SYGVNS. The CDR3 sequence is 14 residues long.

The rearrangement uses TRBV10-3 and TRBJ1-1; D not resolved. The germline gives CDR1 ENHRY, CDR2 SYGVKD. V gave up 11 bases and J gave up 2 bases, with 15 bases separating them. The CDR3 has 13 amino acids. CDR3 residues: CAARGRVNTEAFF. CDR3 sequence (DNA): TGTGCCGCCCGTGGGAGGGTCAACACTGAAGCTTTCTTT.

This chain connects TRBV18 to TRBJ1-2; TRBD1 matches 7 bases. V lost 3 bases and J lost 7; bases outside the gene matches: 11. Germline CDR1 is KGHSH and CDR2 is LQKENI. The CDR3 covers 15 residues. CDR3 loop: CASSPPRNRGVGYTF. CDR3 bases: TGTGCCAGCTCACCCCCGCGGAACAGGGGAGTTGGCTACACCTTC.

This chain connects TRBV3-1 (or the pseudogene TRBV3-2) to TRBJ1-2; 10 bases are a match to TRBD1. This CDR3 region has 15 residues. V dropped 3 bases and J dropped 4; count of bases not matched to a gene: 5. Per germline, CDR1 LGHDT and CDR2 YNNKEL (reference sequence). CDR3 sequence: CASSHEGQGTYGYTF. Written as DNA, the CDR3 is TGTGCCAGCAGCCACGAGGGACAGGGGACCTATGGCTACACCTTC.

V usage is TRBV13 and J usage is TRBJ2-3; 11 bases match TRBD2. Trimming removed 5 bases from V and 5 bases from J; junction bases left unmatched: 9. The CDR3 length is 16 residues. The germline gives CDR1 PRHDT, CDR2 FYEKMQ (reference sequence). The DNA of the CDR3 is TGTGCCAGCAGCCTCGACTACCTAGCGGGGGGAGATACGCAGTATTTT. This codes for CASSLDYLAGGDTQYF.

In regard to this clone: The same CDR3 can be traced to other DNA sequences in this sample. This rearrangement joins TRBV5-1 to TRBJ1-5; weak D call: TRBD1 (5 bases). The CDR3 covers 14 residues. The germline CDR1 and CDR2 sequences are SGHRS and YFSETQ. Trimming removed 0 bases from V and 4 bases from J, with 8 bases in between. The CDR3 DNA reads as TGCGCCAGCAGCTTGGAAGGGGTGAATCAGCCCCAGCATTTT. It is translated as CASSLEGVNQPQHF.

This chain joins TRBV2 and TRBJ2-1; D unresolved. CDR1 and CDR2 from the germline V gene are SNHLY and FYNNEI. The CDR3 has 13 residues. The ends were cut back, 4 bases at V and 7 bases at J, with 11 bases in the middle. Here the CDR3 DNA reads TGTGCCAGCAGTGTGCACAGAACTAATGAGCAGTTCTTC. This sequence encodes CASSVHRTNEQFF. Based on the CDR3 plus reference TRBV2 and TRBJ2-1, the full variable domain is EPEVTQTPSHQVTQMGQEVILRCVPISNHLYFYWYRQILGQKVEFLVSFYNNEISEKSEIFDDQFSVERPDGSNFTLKIRSTKLEDSAMYFCASSVHRTNEQFFGPGTRLTVL.

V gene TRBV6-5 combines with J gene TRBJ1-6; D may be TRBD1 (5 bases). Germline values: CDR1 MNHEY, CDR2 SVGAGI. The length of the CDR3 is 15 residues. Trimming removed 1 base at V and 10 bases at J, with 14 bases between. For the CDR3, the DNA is TGTGCCAGCAGTTACTACACTGACGGGGGATCACCCCTCCACTTT. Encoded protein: CASSYYTDGGSPLHF.

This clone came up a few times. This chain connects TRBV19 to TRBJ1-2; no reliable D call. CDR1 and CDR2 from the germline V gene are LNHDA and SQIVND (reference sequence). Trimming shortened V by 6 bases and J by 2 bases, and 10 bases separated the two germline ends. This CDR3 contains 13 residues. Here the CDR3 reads CASRRESNYGYTF. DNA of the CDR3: TGTGCCAGTAGGAGGGAATCGAACTATGGCTACACCTTC.

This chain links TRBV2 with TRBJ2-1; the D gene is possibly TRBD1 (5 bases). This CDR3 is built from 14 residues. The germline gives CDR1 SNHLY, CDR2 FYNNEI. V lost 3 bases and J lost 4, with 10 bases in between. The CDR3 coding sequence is TGTGCCAGCAGTGAGACAGACGTGTACAATGAGCAGTTCTTC. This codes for CASSETDVYNEQFF.